These T cell receptor beta chains were read from a single sample in a study of brain T cells in children with intractable seizures. The protocol was immunoSEQ multiplex PCR, while the TCRdb copy is restricted to in-frame clones and leaves out a portion. The table lists some 76,000 clones, roughly 91% of them singletons. Sequencing used peripheral blood, obtained at surgery. These receptors were collected from a boy under two years old with tuberous sclerosis and intractable seizures. Both conserved end residues are part of each CDR3. D genes are given only for firm matches. Size tells how often a clone was seen (once, few, many) or the class of an expanded clone, and some rows leave it out.

D gene | J gene | clone size | V gene | CDR3 DNA | CDR3 protein
. | TRBJ2-7 | . | TRBV11-2 | TGTGCCAGCAGCTTATCCGCAGAGCAGTACTTC | CASSLSAEQYF
. | TRBJ1-2 | . | TRBV30 | TGTGCCTGGAGTGTGTCCGGCGGGCCGGCCTATGGCTACACCTTC | CAWSVSGGPAYGYTF
TRBD2 | TRBJ2-7 | . | TRBV7-8 | TGTGCCAGCAGCTCTGGCAGACGGGGGGGCTACGAGCAGTACTTC | CASSSGRRGGYEQYF
TRBD1 | TRBJ1-1 | . | TRBV7-6 | TGTGCCAGCAGCAACGACAGGGGCACTGAAGCTTTCTTT | CASSNDRGTEAFF
. | TRBJ2-5 | . | TRBV15 | TGTGCCACCAGCAGAGACGTAGGCCTCCAAGAGACCCAGTACTTC | CATSRDVGLQETQYF
TRBD2 | TRBJ2-3 | . | TRBV7-3 | TGTGCCAGCAGCTCCCTGGCGGGGGGTCGAGATACGCAGTATTTT | CASSSLAGGRDTQYF
. | TRBJ2-3 | . | TRBV2 | TGTGCCAGCAGTGAACTGGCCCCATGGGGCACAGATACGCAGTATTTT | CASSELAPWGTDTQYF
. | TRBJ1-6 | . | TRBV28 | TGTGCCAGCAGTTTATGGACAGACTCCTATAATTCACCCCTCCACTTT | CASSLWTDSYNSPLHF
TRBD2 | TRBJ2-7 | . | TRBV11-2 | TGTGCCAGCAGCCCATGGGGGGGTAGGTCCTACGAGCAGTACTTC | CASSPWGGRSYEQYF
. | TRBJ2-1 | . | TRBV19 | TGTGCCAGTAGTAATCGACATGCCTACAATGAGCAGTTCTTC | CASSNRHAYNEQFF
TRBD1 | TRBJ2-7 | . | TRBV10-3 | TGTGCCATTGGTGAGGACAGGTTCAACGAGCAGTACTTC | CAIGEDRFNEQYF
. | TRBJ2-1 | . | TRBV5-1 | TGCGCCAGCAGCTTGACTAGCACAAGCGATGAGCAGTTCTTC | CASSLTSTSDEQFF
. | TRBJ1-5 | . | TRBV30 | TGTGCCTGGAGTGTAAAGACCGATCAGCCCCAGCATTTT | CAWSVKTDQPQHF
. | TRBJ1-6 | . | TRBV27 | TGTGCCAGCAGTCTATCCCCTCGTTCCACCCTCCACTTT | CASSLSPRSTLHF
. | TRBJ2-3 | . | TRBV21-1 | TGTGCCAGCAGCAAATCGGAAGCGGTTGTGAGGGCTGGCACAGATACGCAGTATTTT | CASSKSEAVVRAGTDTQYF
. | TRBJ2-1 | . | TRBV12-3/TRBV12-4 | TGTGCCAGCGGTACTAAGTTGGATGAGCAGTTCTTC | CASGTKLDEQFF
. | TRBJ2-1 | . | TRBV5-7 | TGTGCCAGCAGCGCGAACTTGGATGAGCAGTTCTTC | CASSANLDEQFF
TRBD1 | TRBJ2-2 | . | TRBV24-1 | TGTGCCACCAGTGCCGGGGACAGAAGAAAGGCGAACACCGGGGAGCTGTTTTTT | CATSAGDRRKANTGELFF
TRBD1 | TRBJ1-2 | . | TRBV6-1 | TGTGCCAGCAGTGAAGGGACAGGATCCTATGGCTACACCTTC | CASSEGTGSYGYTF
TRBD1 | TRBJ2-2 | . | TRBV25-1 | TGTGCCAGCAGCGGTACCGGGACAGTGAACACCGGGGAGCTGTTTTTT | CASSGTGTVNTGELFF
. | TRBJ1-1 | few | TRBV24-1 | TGTGCCACCAGAGGTCGACGGAACACTGAAGCTTTCTTT | CATRGRRNTEAFF
. | TRBJ2-3 | . | TRBV7-8 | TGTGCCAGCAGCTTAGAGCAGGGGCTTAGCACAGATACGCAGTATTTT | CASSLEQGLSTDTQYF
TRBD1 | TRBJ2-7 | . | TRBV2 | TGTGCCAGCATTCCGGACAGGGAGACCTACGAGCAGTACTTC | CASIPDRETYEQYF
TRBD2 | TRBJ2-2 | . | TRBV24-1 | TGTGCCACCAGTGACTCGGGGACTAGCGGGAGCGCTATAGGGGGCGGGGAGCTGTTTTTT | CATSDSGTSGSAIGGGELFF
. | TRBJ2-7 | . | TRBV9 | TGTGCCAGCAGCGGCGGGATCCATCCGGGCGAGCAGTACTTC | CASSGGIHPGEQYF
TRBD1 | TRBJ1-1 | once | TRBV18 | TGTGCCAGCTCCCCTGACAGGGGTCGTGAAGCTTTCTTT | CASSPDRGREAFF
. | TRBJ1-2 | . | TRBV5-1 | TGCGCCAGCAGCTTGACAGGGATAGGCTATGGCTACACCTTC | CASSLTGIGYGYTF
TRBD2 | TRBJ2-1 | once | TRBV5-6 | TGTGCCAGCAGACAAAAAACTAGCGGATCTTACAATGAGCAGTTCTTC | CASRQKTSGSYNEQFF
TRBD1 | TRBJ2-7 | . | TRBV5-5 | TGTGCCAGCAGCTGGGACAGGGGACGGTCCTACGAGCAGTACTTC | CASSWDRGRSYEQYF
TRBD1 | TRBJ1-1 | . | TRBV10-3 | TGTGCCATTTCGACAGGGTTGAACACTGAAGCTTTCTTT | CAISTGLNTEAFF
. | TRBJ1-1 | . | TRBV12-3/TRBV12-4 | TGTGCCAGCAGTTTACAGAACACTGAAGCTTTCTTT | CASSLQNTEAFF
. | TRBJ1-2 | . | TRBV29-1 | TGCAGCGCGGGACCGAGGGACGGATATAACTATGGCTACACCTTC | CSAGPRDGYNYGYTF
. | TRBJ2-6 | . | TRBV2 | TGTGCCAGCACCCCTGGAAGGGCCGAAGACCCAACTGGGGCCAACGTCCTGACTTTC | CASTPGRAEDPTGANVLTF
. | TRBJ1-4 | . | TRBV6-6 | TGTGCCAGCAGGAGTTGGGCAACTAATGAAAAACTGTTTTTT | CASRSWATNEKLFF
. | TRBJ1-5 | . | TRBV21-1 | TGTGCCAGCAGCAAAGACCAGGATATCGGGCAGGGAAGCAATCAGCCCCAGCATTTT | CASSKDQDIGQGSNQPQHF
. | TRBJ1-1 | . | TRBV11-2 | TGTGCCAGCAGCTTATTCGAGGGCACTGAAGCTTTCTTT | CASSLFEGTEAFF
. | TRBJ2-1 | once | TRBV20-1 | TGCAGTGCTAGAGCCTACAATGAGCAGTTCTTC | CSARAYNEQFF
. | TRBJ2-1 | . | TRBV6-5 | TGTGCCAGCAGTCTGGCGCGGGTGGGCTACAATGAGCAGTTCTTC | CASSLARVGYNEQFF
. | TRBJ2-7 | . | TRBV15 | TGTGCCACCAGCGGCGCAGGGAAGGAATACTACGAGCAGTACTTC | CATSGAGKEYYEQYF
. | TRBJ1-3 | once | TRBV27 | TGTGCCAGCAGTTTTGCAGGGCCTGGAAACACCATATATTTT | CASSFAGPGNTIYF
TRBD1 | TRBJ1-4 | . | TRBV5-3 | TGTGCCAGAAGCTTTTCTCCCCGGGACAGGGAAGATGAAAAACTGTTTTTT | CARSFSPRDREDEKLFF
TRBD1 | TRBJ1-1 | . | TRBV28 | TGTGCCAGCAGTCCAGGGGGCTCGAACACTGAAGCTTTCTTT | CASSPGGSNTEAFF
TRBD1 | TRBJ2-5 | . | TRBV24-1 | TGTGCCACCAGTCGGACAGGGGGCGCGTCGGGACAAGAGACCCAGTACTTC | CATSRTGGASGQETQYF
TRBD1 | TRBJ1-2 | . | TRBV7-9 | TGTGCCAGCAGCCAAGGACAGGGAGGATATGGCTACACCTTC | CASSQGQGGYGYTF
TRBD1 | TRBJ2-2 | . | TRBV5-1 | TGCGCCAGCAGCCCCGGACAGGGGGGTAACACCGGGGAGCTGTTTTTT | CASSPGQGGNTGELFF